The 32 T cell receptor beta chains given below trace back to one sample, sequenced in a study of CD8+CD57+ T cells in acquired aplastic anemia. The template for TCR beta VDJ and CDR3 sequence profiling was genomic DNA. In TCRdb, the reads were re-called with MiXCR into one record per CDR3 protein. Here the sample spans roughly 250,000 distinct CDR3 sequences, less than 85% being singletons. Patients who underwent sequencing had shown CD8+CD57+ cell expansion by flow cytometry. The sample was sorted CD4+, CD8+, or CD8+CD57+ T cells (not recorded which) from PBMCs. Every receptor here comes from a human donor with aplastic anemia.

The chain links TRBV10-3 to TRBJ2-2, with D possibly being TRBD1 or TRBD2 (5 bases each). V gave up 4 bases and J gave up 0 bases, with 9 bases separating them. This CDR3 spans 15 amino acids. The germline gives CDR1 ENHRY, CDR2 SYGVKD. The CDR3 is CAISGGEANTGELFF. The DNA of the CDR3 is TGTGCCATCAGTGGAGGGGAAGCGAACACCGGGGAGCTGTTTTTT.

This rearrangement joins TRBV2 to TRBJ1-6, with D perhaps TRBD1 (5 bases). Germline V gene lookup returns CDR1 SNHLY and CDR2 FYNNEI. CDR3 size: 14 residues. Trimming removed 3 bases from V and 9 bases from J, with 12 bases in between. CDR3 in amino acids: CASSEGPGGSPLHF. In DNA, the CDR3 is TGTGCCAGCAGTGAGGGACCTGGGGGTTCACCCCTCCACTTT.

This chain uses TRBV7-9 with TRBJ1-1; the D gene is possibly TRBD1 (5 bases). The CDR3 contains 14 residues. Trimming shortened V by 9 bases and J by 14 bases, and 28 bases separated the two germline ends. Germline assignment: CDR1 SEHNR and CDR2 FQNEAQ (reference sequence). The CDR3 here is CASGDPMWREQYFF. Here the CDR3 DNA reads TGTGCCAGTGGGGACCCAATGTGGCGCGAGCAGTACTTCTTT.

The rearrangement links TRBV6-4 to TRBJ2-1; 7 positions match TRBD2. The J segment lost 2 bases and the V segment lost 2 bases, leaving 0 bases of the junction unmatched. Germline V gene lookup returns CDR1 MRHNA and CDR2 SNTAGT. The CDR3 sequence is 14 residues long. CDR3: CASSDGGAYNEQFF. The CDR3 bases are TGTGCCAGCAGTGACGGGGGGGCCTACAATGAGCAGTTCTTC.

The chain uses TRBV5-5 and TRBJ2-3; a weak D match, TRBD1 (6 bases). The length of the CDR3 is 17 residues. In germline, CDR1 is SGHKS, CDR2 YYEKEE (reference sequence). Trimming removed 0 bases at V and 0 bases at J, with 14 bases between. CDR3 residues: CASSLDRVDPSTDTQYF. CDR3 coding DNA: TGTGCCAGCAGCTTGGACAGGGTAGACCCTAGCACAGATACGCAGTATTTT.

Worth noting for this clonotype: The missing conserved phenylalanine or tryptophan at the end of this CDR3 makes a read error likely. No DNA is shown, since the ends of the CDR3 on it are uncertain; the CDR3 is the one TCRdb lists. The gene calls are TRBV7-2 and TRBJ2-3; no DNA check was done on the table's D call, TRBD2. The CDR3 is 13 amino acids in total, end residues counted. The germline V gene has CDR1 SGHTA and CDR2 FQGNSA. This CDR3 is CASSSGPREALYH.

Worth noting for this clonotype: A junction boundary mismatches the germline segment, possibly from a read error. The CDR3 DNA is TGTGCCAGCAACTTAACGGGGGGGCCCTACGCGCAGTATTTC. Its protein is CASNLTGGPYAQYF. The chain recombines TRBV7-8 with TRBJ2-7; 8 bases match TRBD2. The CDR3 runs to 14 residues. The germline gives CDR1 SGHVS, CDR2 FQNEAQ.

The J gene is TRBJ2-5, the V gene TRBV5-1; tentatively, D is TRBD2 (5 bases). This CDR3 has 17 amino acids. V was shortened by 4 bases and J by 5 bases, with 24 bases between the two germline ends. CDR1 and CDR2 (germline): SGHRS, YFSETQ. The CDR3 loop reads CASSLPVTNTRDETQYF. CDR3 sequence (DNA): TGCGCCAGCAGCCTTCCTGTGACCAACACGAGGGATGAGACCCAGTACTTC.

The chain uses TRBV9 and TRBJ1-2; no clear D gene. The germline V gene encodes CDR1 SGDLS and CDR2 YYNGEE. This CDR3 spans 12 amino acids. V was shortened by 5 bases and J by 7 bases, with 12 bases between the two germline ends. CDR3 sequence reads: CASSTWGGGYTF. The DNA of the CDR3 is TGTGCCAGCAGTACCTGGGGAGGTGGCTACACCTTC.

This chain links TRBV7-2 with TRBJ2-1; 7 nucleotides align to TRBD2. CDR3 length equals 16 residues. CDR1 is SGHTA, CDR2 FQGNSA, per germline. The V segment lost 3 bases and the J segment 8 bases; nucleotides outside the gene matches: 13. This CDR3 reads CASSFQRSGDCDEQFF. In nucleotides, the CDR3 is TGTGCCAGCAGCTTTCAAAGAAGCGGGGACTGCGATGAGCAGTTCTTC.

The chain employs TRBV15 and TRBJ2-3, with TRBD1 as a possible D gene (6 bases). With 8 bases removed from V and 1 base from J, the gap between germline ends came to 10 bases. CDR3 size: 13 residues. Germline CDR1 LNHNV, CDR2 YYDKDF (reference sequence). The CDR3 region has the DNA TGTGCCACCTCAGGGGTTGGCACAGATACGCAGTATTTT. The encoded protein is CATSGVGTDTQYF.

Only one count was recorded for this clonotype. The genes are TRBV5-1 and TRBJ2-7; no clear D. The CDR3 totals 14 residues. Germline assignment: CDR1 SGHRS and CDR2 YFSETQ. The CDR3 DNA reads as TGTGCCAGCAGCCCCCCCCCGGAATGGGCCGAGCAGTACGTC. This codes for CASSPPPEWAEQYV.

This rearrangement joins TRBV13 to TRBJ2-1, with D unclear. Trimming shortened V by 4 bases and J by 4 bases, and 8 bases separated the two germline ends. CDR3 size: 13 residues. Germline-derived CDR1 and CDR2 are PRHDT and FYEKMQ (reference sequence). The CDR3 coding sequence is TGTGCCAGCAGCTCAGCTAGTTACAATGAGCAGTTCTTC. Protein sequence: CASSSASYNEQFF.

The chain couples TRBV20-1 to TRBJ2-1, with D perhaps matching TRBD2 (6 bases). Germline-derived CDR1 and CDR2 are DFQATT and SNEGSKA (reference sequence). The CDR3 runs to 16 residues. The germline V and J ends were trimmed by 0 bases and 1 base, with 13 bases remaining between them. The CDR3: CSARDPGELSYNEQFF. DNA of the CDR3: TGCAGTGCTAGAGATCCGGGGGAGCTATCCTACAATGAGCAGTTCTTC.

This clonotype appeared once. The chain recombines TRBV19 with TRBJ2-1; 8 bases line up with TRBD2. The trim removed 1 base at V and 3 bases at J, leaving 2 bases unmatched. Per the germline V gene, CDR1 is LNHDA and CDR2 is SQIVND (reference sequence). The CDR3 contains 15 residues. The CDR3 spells CASSIAAGGYNEQFF. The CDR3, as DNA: TGTGCCAGTAGTATAGCTGCGGGAGGCTACAATGAGCAGTTCTTC.

CDR3 loop: CAPGLAGLTDTQYF. In DNA, the CDR3 is TGTGCCCCCGGACTAGCGGGCCTCACAGATACGCAGTATTTT. This chain uses TRBV11-1 with TRBJ2-3; 11 bases agree with TRBD2. CDR3 size: 14 residues. Trimming at V came to 11 bases and at J to 2 bases, leaving 6 bases not matched to a gene. CDR1 and CDR2 (germline): SGHAT, FQDESV (reference sequence).

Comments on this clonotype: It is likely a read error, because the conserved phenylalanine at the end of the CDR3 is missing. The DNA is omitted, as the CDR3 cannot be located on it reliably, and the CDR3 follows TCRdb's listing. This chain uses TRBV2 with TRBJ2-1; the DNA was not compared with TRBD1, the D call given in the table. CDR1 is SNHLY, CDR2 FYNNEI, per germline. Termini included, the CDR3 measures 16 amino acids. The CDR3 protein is CASSWTGGEWCYTLFS.

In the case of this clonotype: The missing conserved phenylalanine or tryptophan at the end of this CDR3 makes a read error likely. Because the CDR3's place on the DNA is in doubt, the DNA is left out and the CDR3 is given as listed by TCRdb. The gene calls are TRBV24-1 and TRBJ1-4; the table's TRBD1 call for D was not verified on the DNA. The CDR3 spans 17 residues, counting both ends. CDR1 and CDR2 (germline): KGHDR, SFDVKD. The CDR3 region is CATSDFGREHAYEQYVV.

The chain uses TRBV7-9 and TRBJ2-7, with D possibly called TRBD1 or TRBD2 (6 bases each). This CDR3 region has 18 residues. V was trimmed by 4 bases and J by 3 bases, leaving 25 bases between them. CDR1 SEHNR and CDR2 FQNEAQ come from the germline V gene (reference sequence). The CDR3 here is CASSWRGGGNYGYYEQYV. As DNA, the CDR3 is TGTGCCAGCAGCTGGCGTGGAGGGGGAAACTATGGCTACTACGAGCAGTACGTC.

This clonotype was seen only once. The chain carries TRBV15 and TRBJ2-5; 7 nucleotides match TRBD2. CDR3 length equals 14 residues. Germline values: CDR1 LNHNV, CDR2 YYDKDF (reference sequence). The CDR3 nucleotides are TGTGCGGGGGGGGGGGGGGGGATCCGGGAGACCCAGTACTTC. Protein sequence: CAGGGGGIRETQYF. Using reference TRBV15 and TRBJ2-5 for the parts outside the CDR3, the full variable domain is DAMVIQNPRYQVTQFGKPVTLSCSQTLNHNVMYWYQQKSSQAPKLLFHYYDKDFNNEADTPDNFQSRRPNTSFCFLDIRSPGLGDTAMYLCAGGGGGIRETQYFGPGTRLLVL.

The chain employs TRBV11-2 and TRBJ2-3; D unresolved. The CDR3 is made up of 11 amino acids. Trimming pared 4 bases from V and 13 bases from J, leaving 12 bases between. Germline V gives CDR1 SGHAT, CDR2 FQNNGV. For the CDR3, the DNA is TGTGCCAGCAGCTCAATCGATAGGGAGTATTTT. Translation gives CASSSIDREYF.

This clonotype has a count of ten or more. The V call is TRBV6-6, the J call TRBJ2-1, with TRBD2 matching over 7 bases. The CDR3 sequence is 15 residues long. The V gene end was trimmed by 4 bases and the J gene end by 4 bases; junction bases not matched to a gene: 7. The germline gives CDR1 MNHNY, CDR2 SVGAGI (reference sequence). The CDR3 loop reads CASSSGTILYNEQFF. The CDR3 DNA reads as TGTGCCAGCAGTTCCGGGACTATCTTATACAATGAGCAGTTCTTC.

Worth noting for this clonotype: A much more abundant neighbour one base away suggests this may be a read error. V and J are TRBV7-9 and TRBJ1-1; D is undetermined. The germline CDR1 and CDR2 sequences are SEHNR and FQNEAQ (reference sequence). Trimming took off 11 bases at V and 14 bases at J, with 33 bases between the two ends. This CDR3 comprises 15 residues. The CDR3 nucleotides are TGTGCCTACGAGGTAGCGGCGTACCAAGAGACCCAGGACTTCTTT. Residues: CAYEVAAYQETQDFF.

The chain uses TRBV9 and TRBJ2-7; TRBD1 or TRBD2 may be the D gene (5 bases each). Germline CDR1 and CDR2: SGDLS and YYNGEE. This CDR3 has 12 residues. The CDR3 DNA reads TGTGCCAGCAGCGCGGGACGCAGCGAGAAGCACGTC. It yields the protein CASSAGRSEKHV.

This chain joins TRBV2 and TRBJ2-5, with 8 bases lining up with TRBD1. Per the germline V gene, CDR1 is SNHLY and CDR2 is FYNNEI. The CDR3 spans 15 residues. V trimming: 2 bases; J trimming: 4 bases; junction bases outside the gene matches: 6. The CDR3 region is CASSELRGLAETQYF. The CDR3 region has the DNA TGTGCCAGCAGTGAACTCAGGGGGCTGGCAGAGACCCAGTACTTC.

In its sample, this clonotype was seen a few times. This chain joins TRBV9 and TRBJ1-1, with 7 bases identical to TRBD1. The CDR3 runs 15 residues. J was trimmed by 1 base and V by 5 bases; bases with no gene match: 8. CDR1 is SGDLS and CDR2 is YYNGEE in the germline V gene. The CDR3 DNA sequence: TGTGCCAGCAGTTTACTCAGGGGGAGGAACACTGAAGCTTTCTTT. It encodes CASSLLRGRNTEAFF. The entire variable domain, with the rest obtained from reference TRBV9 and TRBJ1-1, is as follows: DSGVTQTPKHLITATGQRVTLRCSPRSGDLSVYWYQQSLDQGLQFLIQYYNGEERAKGNILERFSAQQFPDLHSELNLSSLELGDSALYFCASSLLRGRNTEAFFGQGTRLTVV.

In DNA form, the CDR3 reads TGTGCCAGCAGCTTTTTAGCAAGTAACGCCAGCGAGCTGTTTTTT. It is translated as CASSFLASNASELFF. This chain links TRBV7-9 with TRBJ2-2; D is undetermined. Trimming removed 3 bases at V and 11 bases at J, with 19 bases between. Germline-derived CDR1 and CDR2 are SEHNR and FQNEAQ (reference sequence). The CDR3 loop spans 15 amino acids.

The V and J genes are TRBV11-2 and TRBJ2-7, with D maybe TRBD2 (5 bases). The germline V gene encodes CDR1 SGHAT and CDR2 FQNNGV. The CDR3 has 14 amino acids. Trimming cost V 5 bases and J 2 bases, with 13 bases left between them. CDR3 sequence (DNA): TGTGCCAGCAGCCCGGACTTTGGGCCCTACGAGCAGTACTTC. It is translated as CASSPDFGPYEQYF.

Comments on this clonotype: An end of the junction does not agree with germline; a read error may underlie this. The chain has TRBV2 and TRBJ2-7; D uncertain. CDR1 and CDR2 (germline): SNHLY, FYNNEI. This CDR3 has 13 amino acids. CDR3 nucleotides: TGTGCCAGCGGTGACGTTGTCACAGACGCGCAGTATTTC. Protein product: CASGDVVTDAQYF.

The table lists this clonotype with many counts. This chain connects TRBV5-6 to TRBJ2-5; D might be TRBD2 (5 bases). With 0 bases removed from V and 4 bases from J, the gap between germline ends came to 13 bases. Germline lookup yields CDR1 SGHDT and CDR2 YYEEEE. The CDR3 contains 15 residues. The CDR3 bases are TGTGCCAGCAGCTTGGAGAGGGCTTGGGGAGAGACCCAGTACTTC. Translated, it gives CASSLERAWGETQYF.

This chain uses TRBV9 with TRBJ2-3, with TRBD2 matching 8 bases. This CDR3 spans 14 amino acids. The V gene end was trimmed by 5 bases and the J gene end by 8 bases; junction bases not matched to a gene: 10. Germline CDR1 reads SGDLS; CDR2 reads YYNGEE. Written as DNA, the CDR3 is TGTGCCAGCAGTTGTGCGGGAGGTCCCGCTACGCAGTATTTT. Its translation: CASSCAGGPATQYF.

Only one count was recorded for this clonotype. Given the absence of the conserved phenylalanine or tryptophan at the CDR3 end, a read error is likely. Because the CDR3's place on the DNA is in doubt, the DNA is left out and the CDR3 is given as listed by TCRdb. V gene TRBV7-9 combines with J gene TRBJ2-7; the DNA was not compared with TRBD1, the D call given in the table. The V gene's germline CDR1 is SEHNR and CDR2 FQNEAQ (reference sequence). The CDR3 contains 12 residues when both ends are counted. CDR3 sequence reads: CAVIGGAGDQLC.